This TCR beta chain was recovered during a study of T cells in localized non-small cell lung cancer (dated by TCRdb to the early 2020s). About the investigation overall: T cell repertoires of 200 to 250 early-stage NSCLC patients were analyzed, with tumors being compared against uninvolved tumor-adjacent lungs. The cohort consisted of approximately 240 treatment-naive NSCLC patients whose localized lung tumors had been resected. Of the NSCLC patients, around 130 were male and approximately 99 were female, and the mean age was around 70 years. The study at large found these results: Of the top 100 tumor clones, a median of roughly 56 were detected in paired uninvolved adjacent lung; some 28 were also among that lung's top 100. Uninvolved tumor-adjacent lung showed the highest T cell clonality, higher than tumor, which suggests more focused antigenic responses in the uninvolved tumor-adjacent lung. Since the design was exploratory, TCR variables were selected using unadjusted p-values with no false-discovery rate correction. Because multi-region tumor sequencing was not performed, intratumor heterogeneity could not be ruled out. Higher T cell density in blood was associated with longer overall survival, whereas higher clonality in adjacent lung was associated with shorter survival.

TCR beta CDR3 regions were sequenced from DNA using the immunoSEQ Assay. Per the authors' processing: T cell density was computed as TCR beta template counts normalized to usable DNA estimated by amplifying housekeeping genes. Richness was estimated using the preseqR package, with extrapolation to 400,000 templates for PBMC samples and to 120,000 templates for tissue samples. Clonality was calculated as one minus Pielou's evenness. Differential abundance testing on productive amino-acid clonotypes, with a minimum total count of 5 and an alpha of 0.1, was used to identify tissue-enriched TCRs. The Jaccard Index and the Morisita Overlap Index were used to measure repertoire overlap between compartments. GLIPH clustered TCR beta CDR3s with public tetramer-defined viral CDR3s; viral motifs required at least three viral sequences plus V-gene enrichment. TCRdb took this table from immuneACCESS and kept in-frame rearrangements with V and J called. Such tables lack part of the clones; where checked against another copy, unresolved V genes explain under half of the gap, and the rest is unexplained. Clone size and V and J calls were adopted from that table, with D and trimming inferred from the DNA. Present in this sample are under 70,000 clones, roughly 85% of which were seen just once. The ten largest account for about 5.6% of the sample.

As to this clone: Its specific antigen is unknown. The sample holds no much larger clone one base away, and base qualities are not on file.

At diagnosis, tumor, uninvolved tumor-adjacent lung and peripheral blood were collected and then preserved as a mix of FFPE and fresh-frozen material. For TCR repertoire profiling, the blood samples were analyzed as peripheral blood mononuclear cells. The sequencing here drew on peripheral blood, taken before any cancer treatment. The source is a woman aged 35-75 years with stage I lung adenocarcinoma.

The CDR3 in this case is CASSVGTSGAMSSYNEQFF. At the DNA level, the sequence is TGCGCCAGCAGCGTAGGGACTAGCGGGGCCATGAGCTCCTACAATGAGCAGTTCTTC. In this chain, TRBV5-1 is recombined with TRBJ2-1; 13 central nucleotides agree with TRBD2. CDR3 length: 19 amino acids, cysteine to phenylalanine. Only the CDR3 region is kept as DNA, spanning 57 bases read in frame from base 1. V loses 4 bases at its end and J loses 0 bases; junction bases beyond the gene matches: 10. Sequences SGHRS (CDR1) and YFSETQ (CDR2) are obtained from the germline V gene.